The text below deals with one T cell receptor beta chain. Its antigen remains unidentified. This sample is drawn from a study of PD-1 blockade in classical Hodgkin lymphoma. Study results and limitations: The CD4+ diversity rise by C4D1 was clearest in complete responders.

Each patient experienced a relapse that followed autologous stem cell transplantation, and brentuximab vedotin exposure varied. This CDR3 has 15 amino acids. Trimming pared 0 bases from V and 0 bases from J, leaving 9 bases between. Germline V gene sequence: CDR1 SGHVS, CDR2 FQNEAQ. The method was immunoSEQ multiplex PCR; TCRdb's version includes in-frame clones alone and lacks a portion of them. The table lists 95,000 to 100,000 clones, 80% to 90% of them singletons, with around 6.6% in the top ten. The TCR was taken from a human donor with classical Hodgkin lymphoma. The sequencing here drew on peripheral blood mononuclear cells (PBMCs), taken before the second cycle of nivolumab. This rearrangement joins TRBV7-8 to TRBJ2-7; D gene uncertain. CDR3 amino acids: CASSLAPYSSYEQYF. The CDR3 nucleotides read TGTGCCAGCAGCTTAGCGCCTTACAGCTCCTACGAGCAGTACTTC.